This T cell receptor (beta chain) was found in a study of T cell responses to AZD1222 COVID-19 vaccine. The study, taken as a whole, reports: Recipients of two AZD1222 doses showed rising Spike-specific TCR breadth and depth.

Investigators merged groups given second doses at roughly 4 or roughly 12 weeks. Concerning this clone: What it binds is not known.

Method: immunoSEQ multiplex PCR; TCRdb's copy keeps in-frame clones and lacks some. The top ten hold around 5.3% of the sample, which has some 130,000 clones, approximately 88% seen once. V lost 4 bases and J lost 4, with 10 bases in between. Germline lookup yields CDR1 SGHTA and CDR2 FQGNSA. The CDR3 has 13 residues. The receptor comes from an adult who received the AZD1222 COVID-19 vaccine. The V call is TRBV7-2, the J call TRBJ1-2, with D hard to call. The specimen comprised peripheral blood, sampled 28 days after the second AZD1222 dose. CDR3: CASSSGFAYGYTF. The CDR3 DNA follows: TGTGCCAGCAGCTCGGGATTTGCCTATGGCTACACCTTC.